The T cell receptor beta chain under discussion was sequenced for a study of Graves' ophthalmopathy and Graves' hyperthyroidism. For the study at large: Stable hyperthyroid donors showed no ophthalmopathy during 18 months follow-up. Study observations and caveats: Detection in blood was also observed for most expanded thyroid clonotypes above 0.001 frequency.

This CDR3 spans 12 amino acids. Germline V lookup: CDR1 MNHEY, CDR2 SVGAGI. With V trimmed by 8 bases and J by 5 bases, 6 bases remained unmatched. Investigators amplified TCR beta CDR3 regions from RNA transcripts. The authors performed first-round RT-PCR with HTBI primers and then a second-round multiplex PCR. One entry per CDR3 protein, called by TCRdb with MiXCR from the multiplex PCR reads. Of some 1.1 million distinct CDR3 sequences listed, less than 45% were seen once; the top ten hold 8.5% to 14%. The sample holds a few counts of this clonotype. Its antigen remains unknown. Uncontrolled infections, other autoimmune diseases, pregnancy or lactation barred patients from enrollment. Thyroid ultrasound, orbital computed tomography, TRAb, serum thyroxine and clinical symptoms formed the basis of diagnosis.

This rearrangement joins TRBV6-5 to TRBJ2-7, with 7 nucleotides matching TRBD1. The receptor was derived from an adult man with Graves' hyperthyroidism. Sequenced material: peripheral blood or thyroid tissue (not recorded which). The CDR3 protein is CASHRGDNEQYF. DNA for the CDR3: TGTGCCAGCCACAGGGGAGACAACGAGCAGTACTTC.